These T cell receptor beta chains were read from a single sample in a study of beta chain features in type 1 diabetes. Data came from immunoSEQ multiplex PCR; TCRdb stores just in-frame clones and leaves some out. This sample has approximately 150,000 clones; roughly 10% occur once, and the top ten carry 0.65% to 0.75%. The sample consisted of central memory CD4+ T cells from blood. Receptors originate from a man aged 30 to 45 with type 1 diabetes. CDR3s include the opening cysteine and the closing phenylalanine or tryptophan. D genes are given only for firm matches. Some rows have no size entry. The others give once, few or many, or a class for an expanded clone.

>.|few|TRBV19|TRBJ1-5
TGTGCCAGTAGTACCAGACGAAGACTTTATTTT
CASSTRRRLYF
>.|.|TRBV30|TRBJ1-2
TGTGCCTGGAGTCAAACAAATCAGGGCAACTATGGCTACACCTTC
CAWSQTNQGNYGYTF
>.|.|TRBV21-1|TRBJ2-2
TGTGCCAGCAGCGTCCGACAGGGTCGCACCGGGGAGCTGTTTTTT
CASSVRQGRTGELFF
>.|few|TRBV2|TRBJ1-5
TGTGCCAGCAGTGAAGGGCAGGGTGAACAGCCCCAGCATTTT
CASSEGQGEQPQHF
>TRBD1|few|TRBV2|TRBJ1-6
TGTGCCAGCAGAGACAGGGGAGGCTACGGTTCACCCCTCCACTTT
CASRDRGGYGSPLHF
>TRBD1|few|TRBV18|TRBJ1-2
TGTGCCAGCTCACCGGGGACAGAAGTCTATGGCTACACCTTC
CASSPGTEVYGYTF
>.|.|TRBV7-8|TRBJ2-2
TGTGCCAGCAGCCTCAATGCCCCAGGGGACGTGAGGGGGGAGCTGTTTTTT
CASSLNAPGDVRGELFF
>TRBD1|.|TRBV5-4|TRBJ2-5
TGTGCCAGCAGTCTACAGGGGGCAATGGAGACCCAGTACTTC
CASSLQGAMETQYF
>.|.|TRBV18|TRBJ1-1
TGTGCCAGCTCACCACGAGGTGACGGTGGTATGAACACTGAAGCTTTCTTT
CASSPRGDGGMNTEAFF
>.|.|TRBV7-2|TRBJ2-3
TGTGCCAGCAGCCCCGGGACTGCCACAGATACGCAGTATTTT
CASSPGTATDTQYF